This TCR beta chain was retrieved from a study of T cell repertoires in cytomegalovirus infection. Looking at the study overall: Recently identified HLA-C-restricted and well-studied HLA-B-restricted CMV epitopes were used. The study, taken as a whole, reports: Cumulative public TCR beta family frequency identified CMV carriers with the relevant HLA. HLA-C-restricted CMV-specific TCR beta clonotypes prevailed in the ex vivo response.

This clonotype came up a few times. Its antigen is undetermined. The germline CDR1 and CDR2 sequences are SGHVS and FNYEAQ. The ends lost 5 bases at V and 2 bases at J; junction bases unmatched: 10. The CDR3 contains 19 residues. TCRdb fed the reads into MiXCR, producing one record per CDR3 protein. The repertoire holds 750,000 to 900,000 distinct CDR3 sequences, with 25% to 30% as singletons. The clonotype originates from a human donor in good health (CMV status not recorded). Some clones in this sample may be carry-over from other donors' samples. The material sequenced was cultured CD8+ T cells from PBMCs, taken from culture after CMV antigen stimulation. V is TRBV7-6 and J is TRBJ1-6; 12 bases line up with TRBD1. CDR3 protein: CASSPPSGTGGAYNSPLHF. The DNA for the CDR3 is TGTGCCAGCAGCCCACCATCCGGGACAGGGGGCGCCTATAATTCACCCCTCCACTTT.